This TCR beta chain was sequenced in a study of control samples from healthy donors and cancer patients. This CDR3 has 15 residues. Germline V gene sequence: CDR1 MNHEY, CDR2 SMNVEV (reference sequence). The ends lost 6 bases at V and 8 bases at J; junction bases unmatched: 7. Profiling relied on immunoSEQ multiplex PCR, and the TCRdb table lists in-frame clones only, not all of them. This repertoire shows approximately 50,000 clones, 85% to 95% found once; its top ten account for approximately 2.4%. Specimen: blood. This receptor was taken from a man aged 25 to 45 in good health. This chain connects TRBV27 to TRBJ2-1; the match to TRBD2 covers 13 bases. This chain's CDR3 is CASSPRTSGSDEQFF. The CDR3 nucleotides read TGTGCCAGCAGCCCCCGGACTAGCGGGAGTGATGAGCAGTTCTTC.